These 23 T cell receptor beta chains share one sample of origin, sequenced in a study of cytomegalovirus exposure and HLA in healthy donors. Amplification used 60 Vbeta primers and 13 Jbeta primers. Assay: immunoSEQ multiplex PCR; the TCRdb copy retains only in-frame clones and omits some. The sample includes 140,000 to 150,000 clones, 65% to 85% seen only once; the top ten take 7%. The sample comprised PBMCs. The receptors were sampled from a man aged 25 to 40 in good health and CMV-seronegative.

The rearrangement uses TRBV5-4 and TRBJ2-7, with 13 bases fitting TRBD2. Germline-derived CDR1 and CDR2 are SGHNT and YYREEE (reference sequence). The trim removed 5 bases at V and 7 bases at J, leaving 3 bases unmatched. This CDR3 has 13 amino acids. In DNA form, the CDR3 reads TGTGCCAGCAGGTCGGGACTAGCGGGAGAGCAGTACTTC. Residues: CASRSGLAGEQYF.

This clone was detected only a few times. This rearrangement joins TRBV7-2 to TRBJ2-7; 10 bases are a match to TRBD1. Germline CDR1 reads SGHTA; CDR2 reads FQGNSA. V was clipped by 7 bases and J by 3 bases; unmatched bases: 12. This CDR3 has 16 amino acids. The CDR3 DNA sequence: TGTGCCAGCAACCAGGGGCCGGGACAGGGGCTCTACGAGCAGTACTTC. Protein: CASNQGPGQGLYEQYF.

The V and J genes are TRBV18 and TRBJ1-5, with 7 bases aligning to TRBD1. This CDR3 has 13 residues. Losses at the gene ends were 6 bases for V and 7 bases for J; bases not matched to a gene: 6. Per the germline V gene, CDR1 is KGHSH and CDR2 is LQKENI. In DNA, the CDR3 is TGTGCCAGCTCTTTCGACAGGGCCCAGCCCCAGCATTTT. As protein: CASSFDRAQPQHF.

This clone turned up a few times. The rearrangement links TRBV7-2 to TRBJ1-5; D is possibly TRBD1 (5 bases). The CDR3 contains 15 residues. Germline V lookup: CDR1 SGHTA, CDR2 FQGNSA. The ends were cut back, 5 bases at V and 5 bases at J, with 16 bases in the middle. CDR3: CASSRGEGGYQPQHF. The CDR3 DNA follows: TGTGCCAGCAGCAGGGGAGAGGGAGGGTATCAGCCCCAGCATTTT.

The sample holds a few counts of this clone. The V gene is TRBV5-6, the J gene TRBJ2-4; 7 bases are a match to TRBD1. Germline loops: CDR1 SGHDT, CDR2 YYEEEE. The CDR3 consists of 14 residues. J gave up 7 bases and V 2 bases, and 6 bases lay outside the gene matches. The CDR3 region has the DNA TGTGCCAGCAGCTTCGACAGGGCTAGGAACATTCAGTACTTC. It specifies CASSFDRARNIQYF.

V and J are TRBV25-1 and TRBJ1-5; D is ambiguous. This CDR3 spans 15 amino acids. V gave up 2 bases and J gave up 0 bases, with 8 bases separating them. CDR1 and CDR2 from the germline V gene are MGHDK and SYGVNS. The CDR3 region has the DNA TGTGCCAGCAGTGAAGTCAGTGTTAGCAATCAGCCCCAGCATTTT. Translating gives CASSEVSVSNQPQHF.

The gene calls are TRBV6-6 and TRBJ2-3; 9 bases match TRBD1. Germline V gene data show CDR1 as MNHNY and CDR2 as SVGAGI (reference sequence). Trimming removed 2 bases from V and 1 base from J; junction bases left unmatched: 4. This CDR3 spans 16 amino acids. The CDR3 DNA reads TGTGCCAGCAGTTACGAAAGGGACAGGGGCACAGATACGCAGTATTTT. It specifies CASSYERDRGTDTQYF.

Only a few counts were recorded for this clone. The V call is TRBV18, the J call TRBJ1-6, with D possibly being TRBD1 (6 bases). The CDR3 spans 14 residues. Germline lookup yields CDR1 KGHSH and CDR2 LQKENI. The V and J ends lost 6 bases and 6 bases respectively, with 12 bases between them. CDR3 coding DNA: TGTGCCAGCTCCTCCGGGACAATTAATTCACCCCTCCACTTT. This translates into CASSSGTINSPLHF.

CDR3 nucleotide sequence: TGTGCCAGCAGCCCGCTAGCGGGAGGGCCCAATGAGCAGTTCTTC. It translates to CASSPLAGGPNEQFF. This chain uses TRBV7-2 with TRBJ2-1; 12 bases align to TRBD2. The CDR3 totals 15 residues. Germline V lookup: CDR1 SGHTA, CDR2 FQGNSA. V lost 5 bases, J lost 6 bases, and 5 bases stayed unmatched.

This clone turned up a few times. The chain carries TRBV5-4 and TRBJ1-3; D gene uncertain. CDR3 length: 14 residues. The ends were cut back, 4 bases at V and 4 bases at J, with 12 bases in the middle. Germline V lookup: CDR1 SGHNT, CDR2 YYREEE (reference sequence). CDR3 sequence reads: CASSDPPGGNTIYF. The CDR3, as DNA: TGTGCCAGCAGCGACCCCCCGGGGGGAAACACCATATATTTT.

The V gene is TRBV25-1, the J gene TRBJ1-2; the D gene is possibly TRBD1 (5 bases). V was cut by 3 bases and J by 8 bases, with 7 bases left in between. From germline, CDR1 is MGHDK and CDR2 SYGVNS. This CDR3 comprises 11 residues. The CDR3: CASSDREGYTF. CDR3 sequence (DNA): TGTGCCAGCAGTGACAGGGAAGGCTACACCTTC.

V gene TRBV28 combines with J gene TRBJ1-1, with D maybe TRBD1 (6 bases). This CDR3 contains 14 residues. Per germline, CDR1 MDHEN and CDR2 SYDVKM. Trimming removed 4 bases from V and 4 bases from J, with 13 bases in between. The CDR3 DNA follows: TGTGCCAGCAGTTCCACAGGGTACCTCACTGAAGCTTTCTTT. Amino acid sequence: CASSSTGYLTEAFF.

This clone came up a few times. V is TRBV5-6 and J is TRBJ1-2; a weak D match, TRBD1 (6 bases). The CDR3 has 14 residues. Germline values: CDR1 SGHDT, CDR2 YYEEEE. V was cut by 3 bases and J by 5 bases, with 14 bases left in between. The CDR3 region has the DNA TGTGCCAGCAGCTCAGAGACAGGTACATATGGCTACACCTTC. Its protein is CASSSETGTYGYTF.

CDR3: CASSLLGADEQFF. The CDR3 bases are TGTGCCAGCAGTTTATTGGGGGCGGATGAGCAGTTCTTC. The V and J genes are TRBV27 and TRBJ2-1; TRBD1 is a possible D gene (6 bases). The CDR3 has 13 amino acids. V gave up 1 base and J gave up 8 bases, with 9 bases separating them. Per the germline V gene, CDR1 is MNHEY and CDR2 is SMNVEV (reference sequence).

A few counts support this clone. This CDR3 is also generated by other DNA sequences in the sample. The chain has TRBV15 and TRBJ1-5, with D possibly matching TRBD1 (6 bases). Germline CDR1 reads LNHNV; CDR2 reads YYDKDF (reference sequence). Trimming took off 3 bases at V and 0 bases at J, with 12 bases between the two ends. The length of the CDR3 is 16 residues. The CDR3 bases are TGTGCCACCAGCAGTGGACAGTACTATAGCAATCAGCCCCAGCATTTT. Amino acid sequence: CATSSGQYYSNQPQHF. Full variable domain (rest looked up from reference TRBV15 and TRBJ1-5): DAMVIQNPRYQVTQFGKPVTLSCSQTLNHNVMYWYQQKSSQAPKLLFHYYDKDFNNEADTPDNFQSRRPNTSFCFLDIRSPGLGDTAMYLCATSSGQYYSNQPQHFGDGTRLSIL.

The chain combines TRBV5-1 with TRBJ2-2, with TRBD1 as a possible D gene (6 bases). V was pared by 2 bases and J by 6 bases, with 11 bases between. The CDR3 runs 14 residues. CDR1 is SGHRS and CDR2 is YFSETQ in the germline V gene. The CDR3 here is CASSLSTGSGELFF. In DNA form, the CDR3 reads TGCGCCAGCAGCTTATCCACAGGGTCCGGGGAGCTGTTTTTT.

The chain is built from TRBV9 and TRBJ2-7; possibly TRBD1 for D (6 bases). Germline V gene sequence: CDR1 SGDLS, CDR2 YYNGEE. V lost 5 bases and J 6 bases, leaving 9 bases between the germline ends. The CDR3 has 11 residues. CDR3 residues: CASSQGSEQYF. The CDR3 bases are TGTGCCAGCAGTCAGGGGAGCGAGCAGTACTTC.

The chain carries TRBV28 and TRBJ2-5; 8 positions agree with TRBD2. The length of the CDR3 is 16 residues. Germline V lookup: CDR1 MDHEN, CDR2 SYDVKM. The J segment lost 1 base and the V segment lost 5 bases, leaving 9 bases of the junction unmatched. The CDR3 reads CASSLQASGGQETQYF. The CDR3 nucleotides are TGTGCCAGCAGTCTGCAGGCGAGCGGGGGCCAAGAGACCCAGTACTTC. The whole variable domain, filled in from reference TRBV28 and TRBJ2-5, reads DVKVTQSSRYLVKRTGEKVFLECVQDMDHENMFWYRQDPGLGLRLIYFSYDVKMKEKGDIPEGYSVSREKKERFSLILESASTNQTSMYLCASSLQASGGQETQYFGPGTRLLVL.

The chain is built from TRBV7-7 and TRBJ2-2; the D gene is possibly TRBD2 (5 bases). This CDR3 comprises 14 residues. Per the germline V gene, CDR1 is SSHAT and CDR2 is FNYEAQ (reference sequence). Trimming cost V 5 bases and J 8 bases, with 15 bases left between them. The CDR3 bases are TGTGCCAGCAGCCCAGGACTGATGGGGGGGGAGCTGTTTTTT. It translates to CASSPGLMGGELFF.

As DNA, the CDR3 is TGTGCCAGTAGTATATGGGATACGCAGGGTAGGGGCACTGAAGCTTTCTTT. It encodes CASSIWDTQGRGTEAFF. The V and J genes are TRBV19 and TRBJ1-1, with D perhaps matching TRBD1 (5 bases). V lost 2 bases and J lost 4, with 20 bases in between. Germline-derived CDR1 and CDR2 are LNHDA and SQIVND (reference sequence). The CDR3 is 17 amino acids.

V gene TRBV10-2 combines with J gene TRBJ2-7; 8 bases map to TRBD1. The V and J ends lost 6 bases and 7 bases, in that order; junction bases with no gene match: 8. Per germline, CDR1 WSHSY and CDR2 SAAADI. The CDR3 spans 13 residues. CDR3 sequence: CASSGQGASEQYF. The CDR3 nucleotides read TGCGCCAGCAGCGGACAGGGTGCCAGTGAGCAGTACTTC.

This clone was seen once. The rearrangement joins TRBV29-1 to TRBJ1-5; 7 positions agree with TRBD1. The CDR3 runs to 14 residues. Germline V gene lookup returns CDR1 SQVTM and CDR2 ANQGSEA. The junction had 3 bases not matched to a gene; V was cut back by 4 bases and J by 0 bases. In DNA, the CDR3 is TGCAGCGTTGGACAGGGTAATAGCAATCAGCCCCAGCATTTT. Encoded protein: CSVGQGNSNQPQHF.

The V gene is TRBV10-3, the J gene TRBJ2-6, with D unresolved. The CDR3 consists of 14 residues. Looked up from germline, CDR1 is ENHRY and CDR2 is SYGVKD. V gave up 3 bases and J gave up 1 base, with 4 bases separating them. The CDR3 region has the DNA TGTGCCATCAGTGATTCATCTGGGGCCAACGTCCTGACTTTC. Its translation: CAISDSSGANVLTF.